The source of this T cell receptor (beta chain) is a study of cytomegalovirus exposure and HLA in healthy donors. This CDR3 has 14 residues. Germline V gives CDR1 SNHLY, CDR2 FYNNEI. The V gene end was trimmed by 6 bases and the J gene end by 4 bases; junction bases not matched to a gene: 5. PCR involved 60 Vbeta and 13 Jbeta primers. TCRdb's copy holds only in-frame clones and misses some; the assay was immunoSEQ multiplex PCR. The sample carries about 140,000 clones, approximately 78% recorded once. Points from the study as a whole: Later analysis suggested links between common viral pathogens and several top significant clusters. TRBV6-2, TRBV6-3 and some other V segments were excluded as indistinguishable.

Remarks on this clone: What it binds is unknown.

The sample comprised PBMCs. The chain uses TRBV2 and TRBJ1-2; 10 bases are shared with TRBD1. The clonotype was recovered from a man between 18 and 35 years old in good health and CMV-seropositive. CDR3 region: CASRMTGGIYGYTF. The CDR3 region has the DNA TGTGCCAGCAGGATGACAGGGGGCATCTATGGCTACACCTTC.